This T cell receptor beta chain was recorded in a study of CD4 T cells in relation to SARS-CoV-2 and coronaviruses. General study results and limits: In around 67% of donors, memory CD4+ clonotypes crossrecognized SARS-CoV-2 and at least one common cold coronavirus spike.

As to this clone: As yet, its antigen is unknown.

Before the COVID-19 pandemic, during about 2011-2019, CD4+ T cells were taken from unexposed donors. Isolation of CD4+ T cells took place after approximately 11 days in culture. Clones were sequenced by immunoSEQ multiplex PCR, and TCRdb holds only the in-frame ones, with some missing. This sample carries some 17,000 clones, over 65% of them seen once, and the ten largest clones take roughly 30%. Germline-derived CDR1 and CDR2 are LGHDT and YNNKEL (reference sequence). Between the trimmed V and J ends, which lost 4 bases and 5 bases, there was a span of 11 bases. The CDR3 totals 13 residues. The chain couples TRBV3-1 (or the pseudogene TRBV3-2) to TRBJ1-2; a possible D gene is TRBD1 (6 bases). The source material was CD4+ T cells from PBMCs, cultured in vitro. The receptor's source is a human donor in good health. The CDR3 DNA reads TGTGCCAGCAGCCCAGATACAGGGTATGGCTACACCTTC. Its protein product is CASSPDTGYGYTF.